The source of this T cell receptor beta chain is a study of T cells expressing NK-cell markers (dated by TCRdb to about 2020). A note on the overall study: Seven or eight donors provided sorted CD3+CD56+NKG2C+, CD3+CD56+NKG2C- and CD3+CD56-NKG2C+ T-cell subsets, whose TCR beta-chain repertoires were profiled. Seven of the eight sequenced donors were HCMV-seropositive and one was HCMV-seronegative. The study sequenced eight donors, all healthy volunteers chosen at random: three men and five women. Illumina HiSeq 2000/2500, MiSeq or NextSeq was used to sequence libraries as 2 x 150 bp reads. What the authors observed across the whole study: Whether the expanded NKG2C-expressing T cell clones were specific for HCMV antigens was left unclear. In five to seven donors, the dominant CD3+CD56+NKG2C+ clonotypes were found to rank among the top 10 CD8+ clonotypes and to make up roughly 1.0-7.0% of CD8+ T cells. Those dominant clonotypes were again the most abundant among CD3+CD56-NKG2C+ cells in several donors, at about 25-65%.

To determine HCMV serostatus, a commercial ELISA kit was used to detect HCMV-specific IgG in serum. Ficoll density gradient centrifugation was used to isolate peripheral blood mononuclear cells from blood. The CDR3 holds 13 amino acids from the cysteine to the phenylalanine. No DNA is listed. Concerning this clonotype itself: Its antigen specificity is not known.

Sequencing instrument: Illumina HiSeq 2000. The TCR beta cDNA libraries were made using 5'RACE template switching, a step that added both a universal primer site and unique molecular identifiers. cDNA synthesis was primed from the TCR beta constant segment, followed by two successive PCR amplification steps. Processing in the source paper ran as follows. MIGEC was used to demultiplex reads and group the reads by UMI, and MiTCR was used to assemble and quantify clonotypes. To remove erroneous sequences, TCR cDNA sequences were retained only when supported by two or more reads. The tcR package was used for downstream repertoire analysis, with clonotypes matched between fractions based on CDR3 nucleotide sequence plus V segment. VDJmatch was used to annotate antigen specificity against VDJdb, with one amino acid substitution in CDR3 allowed. TCRdb reprocessed the reads and provides one entry for every CDR3 protein sequence; no DNA is given. The authors' filters were not applied to this entry. This sample's table carries around 180,000 distinct CDR3 sequences. Of the sample, around 20% falls within the top ten clones.

The sample consisted of blood T cells: a sorted CD56 or NKG2C T cell subset, CD4+ or CD8+ T cells, or bulk PBMC T cells (not recorded which). This sequence was found in a man aged 18-75 years in good health. The V and J genes are TRBV12-3 or TRBV12-4 and TRBJ2-5; TCRdb lists TRBD1, though no DNA is available to test this call. The CDR3 corresponds to CASSNGPPEAQYF.